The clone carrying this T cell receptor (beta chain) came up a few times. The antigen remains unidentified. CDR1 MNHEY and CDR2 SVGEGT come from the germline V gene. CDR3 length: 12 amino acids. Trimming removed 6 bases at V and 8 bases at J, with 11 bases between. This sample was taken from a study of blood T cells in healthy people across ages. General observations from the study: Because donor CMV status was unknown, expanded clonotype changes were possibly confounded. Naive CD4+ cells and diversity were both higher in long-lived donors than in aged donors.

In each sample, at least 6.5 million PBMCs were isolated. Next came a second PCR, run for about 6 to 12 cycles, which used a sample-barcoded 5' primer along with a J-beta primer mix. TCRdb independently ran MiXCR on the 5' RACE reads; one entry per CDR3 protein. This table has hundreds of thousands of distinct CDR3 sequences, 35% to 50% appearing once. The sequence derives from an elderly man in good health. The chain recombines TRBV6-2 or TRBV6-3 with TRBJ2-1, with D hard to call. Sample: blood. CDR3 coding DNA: TGTGCCAGCAGACGGACCTTAGATGAGCAGTTCTTC. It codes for CASRRTLDEQFF.